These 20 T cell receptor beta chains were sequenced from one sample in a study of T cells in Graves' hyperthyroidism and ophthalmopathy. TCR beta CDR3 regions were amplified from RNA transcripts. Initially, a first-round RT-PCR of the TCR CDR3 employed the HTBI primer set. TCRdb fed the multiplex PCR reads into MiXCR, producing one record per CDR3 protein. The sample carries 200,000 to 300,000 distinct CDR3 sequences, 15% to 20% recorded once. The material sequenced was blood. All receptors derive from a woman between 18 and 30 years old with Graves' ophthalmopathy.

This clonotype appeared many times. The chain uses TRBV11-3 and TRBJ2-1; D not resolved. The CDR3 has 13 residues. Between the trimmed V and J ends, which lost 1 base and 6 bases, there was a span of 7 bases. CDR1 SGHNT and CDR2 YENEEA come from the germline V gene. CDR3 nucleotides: TGTGCCAGCAGCTTAGTTTGGGGCAATGAGCAGTTCTTC. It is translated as CASSLVWGNEQFF.

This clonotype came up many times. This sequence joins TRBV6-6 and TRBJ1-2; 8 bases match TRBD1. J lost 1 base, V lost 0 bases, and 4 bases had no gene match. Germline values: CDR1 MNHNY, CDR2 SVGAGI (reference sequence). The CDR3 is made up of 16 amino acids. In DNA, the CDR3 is TGTGCCAGCAGTTACTCGTCAGGGGGCATTAACTATGGCTACACCTTC. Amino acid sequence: CASSYSSGGINYGYTF.

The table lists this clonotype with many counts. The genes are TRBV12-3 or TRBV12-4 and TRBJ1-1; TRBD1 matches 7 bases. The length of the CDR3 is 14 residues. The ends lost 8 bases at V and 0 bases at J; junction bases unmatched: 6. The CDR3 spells CASDHRGMNTEAFF. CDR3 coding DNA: TGTGCCAGCGACCACAGGGGAATGAACACTGAAGCTTTCTTT.

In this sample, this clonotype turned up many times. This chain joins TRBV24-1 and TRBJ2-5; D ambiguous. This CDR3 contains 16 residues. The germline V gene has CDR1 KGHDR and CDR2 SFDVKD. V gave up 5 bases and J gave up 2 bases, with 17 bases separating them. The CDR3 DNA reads TGTGCCACCAGTGGGGATGTGGGCGTTGATCAAGAGACCCAGTACTTC. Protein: CATSGDVGVDQETQYF.

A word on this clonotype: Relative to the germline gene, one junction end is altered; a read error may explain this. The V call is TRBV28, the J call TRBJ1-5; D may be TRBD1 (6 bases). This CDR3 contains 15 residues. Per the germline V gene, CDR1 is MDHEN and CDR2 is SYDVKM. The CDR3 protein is CASSPGTFSDQSQHF. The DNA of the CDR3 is TGTGCCAGCAGTCCAGGGACATTTTCGGATCAGTCCCAGCATTTT. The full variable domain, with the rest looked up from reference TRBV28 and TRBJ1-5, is DVKVTQSSRYLVKRTGEKVFLECVQDMDHENMFWYRQDPGLGLRLIYFSYDVKMKEKGDIPEGYSVSREKKERFSLILESASTNQTSMYLCASSPGTFSDQSQHFGDGTRLSIL.

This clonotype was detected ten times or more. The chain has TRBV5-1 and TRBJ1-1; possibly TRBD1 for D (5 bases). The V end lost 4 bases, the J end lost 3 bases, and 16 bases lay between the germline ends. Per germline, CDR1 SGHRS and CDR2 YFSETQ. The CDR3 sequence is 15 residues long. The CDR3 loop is CASSAQGPGDTEAFF. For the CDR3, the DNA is TGCGCCAGCAGCGCCCAGGGTCCGGGGGACACTGAAGCTTTCTTT.

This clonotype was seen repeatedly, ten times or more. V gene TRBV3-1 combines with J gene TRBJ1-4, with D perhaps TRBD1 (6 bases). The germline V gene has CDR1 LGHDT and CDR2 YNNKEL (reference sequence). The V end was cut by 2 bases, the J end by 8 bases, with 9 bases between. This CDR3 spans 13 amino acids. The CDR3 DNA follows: TGTGCCAGCAGCCAACGGACAGAAGAAAAACTGTTTTTT. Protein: CASSQRTEEKLFF.

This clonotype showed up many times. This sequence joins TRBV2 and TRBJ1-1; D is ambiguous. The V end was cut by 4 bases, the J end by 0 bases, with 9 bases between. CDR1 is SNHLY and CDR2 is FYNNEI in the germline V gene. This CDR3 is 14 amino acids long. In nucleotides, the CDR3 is TGTGCCAGCAGTGTTGAAGGTTTGAACACTGAAGCTTTCTTT. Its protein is CASSVEGLNTEAFF.

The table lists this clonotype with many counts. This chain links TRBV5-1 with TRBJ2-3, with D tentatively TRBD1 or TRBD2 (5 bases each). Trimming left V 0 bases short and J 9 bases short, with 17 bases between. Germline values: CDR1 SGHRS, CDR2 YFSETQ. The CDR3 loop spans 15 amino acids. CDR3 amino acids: CASSLVPGAEGTQYF. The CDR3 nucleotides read TGCGCCAGCAGCTTGGTCCCCGGGGCTGAAGGGACGCAGTATTTT.

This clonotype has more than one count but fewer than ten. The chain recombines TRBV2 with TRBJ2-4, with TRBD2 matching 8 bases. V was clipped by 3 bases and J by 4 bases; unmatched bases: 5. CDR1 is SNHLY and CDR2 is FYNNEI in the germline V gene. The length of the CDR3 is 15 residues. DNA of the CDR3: TGTGCCAGCAGTGACCCGGCTAGCGGGAAAAACATTCAGTACTTC. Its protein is CASSDPASGKNIQYF. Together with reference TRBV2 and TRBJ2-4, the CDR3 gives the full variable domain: EPEVTQTPSHQVTQMGQEVILRCVPISNHLYFYWYRQILGQKVEFLVSFYNNEISEKSEIFDDQFSVERPDGSNFTLKIRSTKLEDSAMYFCASSDPASGKNIQYFGAGTRLSVL.

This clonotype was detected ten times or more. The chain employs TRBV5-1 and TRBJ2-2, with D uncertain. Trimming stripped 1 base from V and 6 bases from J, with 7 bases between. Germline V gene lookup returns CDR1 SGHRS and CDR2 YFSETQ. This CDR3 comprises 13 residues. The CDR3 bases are TGCGCCAGCAGCTTGTGGGTACCCGGGGAGCTGTTTTTT. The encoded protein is CASSLWVPGELFF.

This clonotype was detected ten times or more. The CDR3 sequence: CASSSGLATDTQYF. The CDR3 coding sequence is TGTGCCAGCAGCTCGGGACTAGCCACAGATACGCAGTATTTT. The chain joins TRBV7-3 to TRBJ2-3; TRBD2 matches 9 bases. The CDR3 is 14 residues long. V gave up 4 bases and J gave up 2 bases; unmatched junction bases: 1. Germline values: CDR1 SGHTA, CDR2 FQGTGA.

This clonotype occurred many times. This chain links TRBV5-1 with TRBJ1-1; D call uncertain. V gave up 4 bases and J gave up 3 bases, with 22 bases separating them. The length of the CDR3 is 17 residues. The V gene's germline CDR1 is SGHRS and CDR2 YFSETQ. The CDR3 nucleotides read TGCGCCAGCAGCGCGTCCCCTATTACAGAGGGCGACACTGAAGCTTTCTTT. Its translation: CASSASPITEGDTEAFF.

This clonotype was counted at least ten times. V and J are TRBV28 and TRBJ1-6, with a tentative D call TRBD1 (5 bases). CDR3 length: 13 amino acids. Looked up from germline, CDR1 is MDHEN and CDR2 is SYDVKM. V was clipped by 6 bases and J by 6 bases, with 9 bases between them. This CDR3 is CASRGPGNSPLHF. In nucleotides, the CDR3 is TGTGCCAGCAGGGGGCCTGGTAATTCACCCCTCCACTTT.

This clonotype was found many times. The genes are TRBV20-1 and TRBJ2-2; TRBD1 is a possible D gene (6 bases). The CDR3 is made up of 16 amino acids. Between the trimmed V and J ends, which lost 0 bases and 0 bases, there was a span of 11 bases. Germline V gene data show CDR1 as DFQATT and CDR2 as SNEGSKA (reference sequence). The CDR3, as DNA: TGCAGTGCTAGAGATTGGGGGACAACGAACACCGGGGAGCTGTTTTTT. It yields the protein CSARDWGTTNTGELFF.

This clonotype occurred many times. In DNA, the CDR3 is TGCAGTGCCCAAATCCGGGATGGCTGGGAAGATACGCAGTATTTT. Translated: CSAQIRDGWEDTQYF. The rearrangement joins TRBV20-1 to TRBJ2-3; the D gene is possibly TRBD2 (5 bases). The germline CDR1 and CDR2 sequences are DFQATT and SNEGSKA (reference sequence). CDR3 length: 15 residues. Trimming pared 6 bases from V and 5 bases from J, leaving 21 bases between.

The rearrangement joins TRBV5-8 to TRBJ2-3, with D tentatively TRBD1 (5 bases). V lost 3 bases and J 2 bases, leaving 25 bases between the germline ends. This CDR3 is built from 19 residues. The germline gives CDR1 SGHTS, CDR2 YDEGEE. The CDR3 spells CASSYPKLVGQGFTDTQYF. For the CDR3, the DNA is TGTGCCAGCAGCTACCCCAAGCTGGTCGGGCAGGGATTCACAGATACGCAGTATTTT.

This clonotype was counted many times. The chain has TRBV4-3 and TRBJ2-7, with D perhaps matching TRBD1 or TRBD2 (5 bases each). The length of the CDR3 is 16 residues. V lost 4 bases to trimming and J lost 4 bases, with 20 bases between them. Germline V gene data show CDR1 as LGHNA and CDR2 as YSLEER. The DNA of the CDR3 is TGCGCCAGCAGCCCGGAATCCTCGGGACCGTTTTACGAGCAGTACTTC. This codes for CASSPESSGPFYEQYF.

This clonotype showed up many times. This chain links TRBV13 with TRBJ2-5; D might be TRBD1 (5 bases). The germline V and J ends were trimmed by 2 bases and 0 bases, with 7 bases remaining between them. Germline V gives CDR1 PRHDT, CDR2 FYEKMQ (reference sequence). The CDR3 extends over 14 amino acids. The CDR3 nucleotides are TGTGCCAGCAGCTTATGGACAAACCAAGAGACCCAGTACTTC. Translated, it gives CASSLWTNQETQYF.

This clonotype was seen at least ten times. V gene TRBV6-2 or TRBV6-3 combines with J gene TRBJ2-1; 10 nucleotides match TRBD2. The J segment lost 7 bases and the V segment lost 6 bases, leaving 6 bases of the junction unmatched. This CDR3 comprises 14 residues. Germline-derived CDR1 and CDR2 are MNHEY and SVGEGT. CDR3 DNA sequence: TGTGCCAGCAGCCTAGCGGGAGTGCGGAATGAGCAGTTCTTC. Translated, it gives CASSLAGVRNEQFF.